Shown below are 20 T cell receptor beta chains from a single sample sequenced in a study of blood T cell repertoires in COVID-19. Repertoires were generated with immunoSEQ multiplex PCR, while TCRdb's copy carries only in-frame clones and drops some. The repertoire consists of some 160,000 clones, with over 75% occurring once and the leading ten covering over 4%. The sequenced material came from peripheral blood. The source of these receptors is a woman between 50 and 59 years old with acute or convalescent COVID-19.

The count of this clone is one. The gene calls are TRBV3-1 (or the pseudogene TRBV3-2) and TRBJ2-3, with TRBD1 as a possible D gene (6 bases). The CDR3 consists of 14 residues. The ends were cut back, 6 bases at V and 3 bases at J, with 13 bases in the middle. Germline V CDR1 and CDR2: LGHDT, YNNKEL (reference sequence). The CDR3 region has the DNA TGTGCCAGCAGTCTCGGGACAAGAACAGATACGCAGTATTTT. This codes for CASSLGTRTDTQYF.

The chain is built from TRBV24-1 and TRBJ2-1, with 15 bases aligning to TRBD2. The CDR3 runs to 15 residues. Germline V gives CDR1 KGHDR, CDR2 SFDVKD. The V gene end was trimmed by 4 bases and the J gene end by 11 bases; junction bases not matched to a gene: 5. The CDR3 sequence is CATSDRGLAGGQQFF. As DNA, the CDR3 is TGTGCCACCAGTGACCGCGGACTAGCGGGGGGGCAGCAGTTCTTC.

V is TRBV6-6 and J is TRBJ1-3; 8 positions match TRBD1. The CDR3 contains 15 residues. The trim removed 6 bases at V and 0 bases at J, leaving 4 bases unmatched. Germline V lookup: CDR1 MNHNY, CDR2 SVGAGI (reference sequence). The CDR3 spells CASSRTGGSGNTIYF. Written as DNA, the CDR3 is TGTGCCAGCAGCCGTACAGGGGGCTCTGGAAACACCATATATTTT.

This rearrangement joins TRBV12-3 or TRBV12-4 to TRBJ1-1; D may be TRBD1 (6 bases). This CDR3 is 11 amino acids long. Trimming removed 8 bases at V and 9 bases at J, with 13 bases between. The DNA for the CDR3 is TGTGCCAGCTCATACCAGGGGAAAGCTTTCTTT. Residues: CASSYQGKAFF.

This clone was found once. V usage is TRBV5-1 and J usage is TRBJ2-7; a weak D match, TRBD1 (5 bases). This CDR3 spans 14 amino acids. Germline loops: CDR1 SGHRS, CDR2 YFSETQ. Between the trimmed V and J ends, which lost 2 bases and 5 bases, there was a span of 14 bases. The CDR3 protein is CASSFGSGKNEQYF. DNA for the CDR3: TGCGCCAGCAGCTTCGGTTCAGGGAAAAACGAGCAGTACTTC.

The rearrangement uses TRBV5-1 and TRBJ1-1, with D tentatively TRBD1 (5 bases). CDR3 length: 15 residues. V was clipped by 3 bases and J by 1 base, with 13 bases between them. Germline V gene lookup returns CDR1 SGHRS and CDR2 YFSETQ. The CDR3: CASSWGGGRNTEAFF. CDR3 coding DNA: TGCGCCAGCAGCTGGGGGGGAGGCAGGAACACTGAAGCTTTCTTT.

The J gene is TRBJ1-1, the V gene TRBV7-9, with TRBD1 as a possible D gene (6 bases). Trimming removed 1 base at V and 4 bases at J, with 19 bases between. CDR1 SEHNR and CDR2 FQNEAQ come from the germline V gene (reference sequence). The CDR3 spans 17 residues. Here the CDR3 reads CASSLGGTGGRVTEAFF. In DNA, the CDR3 is TGTGCCAGCAGCTTAGGGGGTACCGGGGGGCGCGTCACTGAAGCTTTCTTT.

On this clone: Other DNA variants within this sample encode the same CDR3. This chain uses TRBV5-1 with TRBJ2-3; no firm D call. The germline V gene has CDR1 SGHRS and CDR2 YFSETQ. CDR3 length: 15 amino acids. The V and J ends lost 0 bases and 0 bases respectively, with 8 bases between them. The CDR3 sequence is CASSLARPSTDTQYF. CDR3 in DNA: TGCGCCAGCAGCTTGGCCAGGCCAAGCACAGATACGCAGTATTTT.

This clone has just a few counts. The chain employs TRBV6-5 and TRBJ1-5; D is unresolved. Per germline, CDR1 MNHEY and CDR2 SVGAGI. The CDR3 length is 15 residues. V lost 6 bases to trimming and J lost 1 base, with 13 bases between them. The CDR3 region is CASRIWGESNQPQHF. The DNA of the CDR3 is TGTGCCAGCAGGATATGGGGAGAGAGCAATCAGCCCCAGCATTTT.

The chain recombines TRBV23-1 with TRBJ2-2; TRBD1 matches 8 bases. TRBV23-1 is reported as an ORF; its role is uncertain. This CDR3 comprises 14 residues. The V gene end was trimmed by 4 bases and the J gene end by 5 bases; junction bases not matched to a gene: 3. The CDR3 reads CASSPRDRTGELFF. The CDR3 DNA reads TGCGCCAGCAGTCCTCGGGACAGGACCGGGGAGCTGTTTTTT.

This clone has a single count. The chain uses TRBV12-3 or TRBV12-4 and TRBJ1-1; D remains unclear. This CDR3 comprises 12 residues. V lost 7 bases and J lost 1, with 7 bases in between. The CDR3 coding sequence is TGTGCCAGCACACCGGGGAACACTGAAGCTTTCTTT. This sequence encodes CASTPGNTEAFF.

This chain joins TRBV10-3 and TRBJ1-6; 8 bases line up with TRBD1. This CDR3 is built from 16 residues. Germline V gene sequence: CDR1 ENHRY, CDR2 SYGVKD. Germline trimming cut 3 bases from V and 6 bases from J; bases unmatched to any gene: 7. The CDR3, as DNA: TGTGCCATCAGTGAAATAGCAGGGGGCTCTAATTCACCCCTCCACTTT. It translates to CAISEIAGGSNSPLHF.

The V and J genes are TRBV2 and TRBJ2-2, with 10 bases that match TRBD1. Trimming took 3 bases from V and 6 from J; bases not matched to a gene: 13. The CDR3 sequence is 18 residues long. The germline V gene encodes CDR1 SNHLY and CDR2 FYNNEI. CDR3 amino acids: CASSDIGTGVGLAGELFF. As DNA, the CDR3 is TGTGCCAGCAGTGATATCGGGACAGGGGTTGGTTTGGCCGGGGAGCTGTTTTTT.

Here the CDR3 reads CASSQGVAWGNSNQPQHF. CDR3 in DNA: TGCGCCAGCAGCCAAGGGGTAGCGTGGGGAAATAGCAATCAGCCCCAGCATTTT. The rearrangement links TRBV4-3 to TRBJ1-5; D is uncertain. The CDR3 consists of 18 residues. V was cut by 1 base and J by 0 bases, with 16 bases left in between. Looked up from germline, CDR1 is LGHNA and CDR2 is YSLEER.

V gene TRBV19 combines with J gene TRBJ1-5; D perhaps matches TRBD1 (6 bases). Trimming took 4 bases from V and 2 from J, leaving 15 bases between them. CDR1 is LNHDA and CDR2 is SQIVND in the germline V gene (reference sequence). This CDR3 is built from 16 residues. CDR3 sequence reads: CASSTTGLGGNQPQHF. CDR3 nucleotides: TGTGCCAGTAGTACTACAGGGTTGGGCGGCAATCAGCCCCAGCATTTT.

This clone appeared a few times. In DNA, the CDR3 is TGTGCCAGCAAATTTAGCGGGGCAGAGACCCAGTACTTC. Its protein product is CASKFSGAETQYF. The rearrangement links TRBV7-2 to TRBJ2-5, with TRBD2 identical over 8 bases. J lost 4 bases, V lost 7 bases, and 5 bases had no gene match. This CDR3 comprises 13 residues. Germline loops: CDR1 SGHTA, CDR2 FQGNSA.

The chain joins TRBV11-3 to TRBJ2-1, with 9 bases that match TRBD2. V shed 1 base, J shed 0 bases, and the junction held 13 bases outside the gene matches. CDR3 length: 20 residues. CDR1 is SGHNT, CDR2 YENEEA, per germline. CDR3 in DNA: TGTGCCAGCAGCTTAGTCCGCCCCCGACTAGCGGCTTCCTCCTACAATGAGCAGTTCTTC. Residues: CASSLVRPRLAASSYNEQFF.

The CDR3 region is CASRSGQNYGYTF. The CDR3 coding sequence is TGTGCCAGCAGATCAGGACAGAACTATGGCTACACCTTC. V gene TRBV12-3 or TRBV12-4 combines with J gene TRBJ1-2, with D possibly being TRBD1 (6 bases). This CDR3 comprises 13 residues. Trimming stripped 6 bases from V and 2 bases from J, with 10 bases between.

V usage is TRBV28 and J usage is TRBJ1-2; weak D call: TRBD1 (5 bases). Looked up from germline, CDR1 is MDHEN and CDR2 is SYDVKM. The CDR3 is 10 amino acids. The CDR3 sequence is CATLGEGYTF. CDR3 sequence (DNA): TGTGCAACCCTAGGGGAAGGCTACACCTTC.

The J gene is TRBJ1-5, the V gene TRBV6-6; D remains unclear. CDR1 and CDR2 (germline): MNHNY, SVGAGI (reference sequence). CDR3 length equals 14 residues. Trimming shortened V by 3 bases and J by 5 bases, and 11 bases separated the two germline ends. CDR3 in DNA: TGTGCCAGCAGTTATAGCGGAATGCATCAGCCCCAGCATTTT. Its protein product is CASSYSGMHQPQHF.